Shown below are 8 T cell receptor beta chains from a single sample sequenced in a study of beta chain features in type 1 diabetes. Study outcomes and limitations: All four CD4+ subsets of Type 1 diabetes patients contained TCRB CDR3s that were moderately but significantly shorter.

For these TCRs, the target antigens are not known. The study reverse transcribed the entire isolated RNA, so it sequenced expressed TCRB transcripts. The repertoire was sequenced with immunoSEQ multiplex PCR; TCRdb's copy has only in-frame clones and lacks some. The top ten clones hold 0.065% to 0.1% of a sample with 230,000 or so clones, under 20% of them seen once. The sample was naive CD4+ T cells from blood. The receptors were sampled from a man aged 25-40 years with type 1 diabetes.

The rearrangement joins TRBV4-1 to TRBJ2-5; 7 nucleotides line up with TRBD2. V lost 0 bases and J lost 4; bases outside the gene matches: 8. Germline loops: CDR1 MGHRA, CDR2 YSYEKL. CDR3 length equals 16 residues. The CDR3 is CASSQDEPSGTETQYF. CDR3 sequence (DNA): TGCGCCAGCAGCCAAGATGAGCCTAGCGGAACAGAGACCCAGTACTTC.

The genes are TRBV28 and TRBJ1-4; D is unclear. V shed 6 bases and J shed 6 bases, with 5 bases lying between them. The CDR3 contains 11 residues. The germline V gene has CDR1 MDHEN and CDR2 SYDVKM. The DNA of the CDR3 is TGTGCCAGCAGGGATGATGAAAAACTGTTTTTT. Its protein is CASRDDEKLFF.

This clone was counted only a few times. The J gene is TRBJ2-3, the V gene TRBV7-2; weak D call: TRBD2 (6 bases). With 5 bases removed from V and 2 bases from J, the gap between germline ends came to 17 bases. Germline V gene sequence: CDR1 SGHTA, CDR2 FQGNSA. The CDR3 length is 16 residues. CDR3 sequence (DNA): TGTGCCAGCAGCCTGACAGCGCGGGGTGTCACAGATACGCAGTATTTT. Translation gives CASSLTARGVTDTQYF.

Concerning this clone: The junction shows a germline mismatch at one end, possibly a read error. The chain is built from TRBV7-7 and TRBJ2-5; TRBD1 might be the D (6 bases). CDR1 and CDR2 from the germline V gene are SSHAT and FNYEAQ (reference sequence). The CDR3 consists of 14 residues. The DNA for the CDR3 is TGTGCTAGCAGCTCCAGTACCAGGGGAGAGACCCAGTACTTC. This codes for CASSSSTRGETQYF.

The chain combines TRBV30 with TRBJ2-5; D is ambiguous. Judging by the DNA end, TRBJ2-7 fits better; the J call may be wrong. Germline V lookup: CDR1 GTSNPN, CDR2 SVGIG (reference sequence). The CDR3 contains 15 residues. The CDR3 DNA reads TGTGCCTGGAGTGTTGGCCATCCTAGCTCCTACGAGCAGTACTTC. Residues: CAWSVGHPSSYEQYF.

V usage is TRBV7-9 and J usage is TRBJ1-5; 7 bases agree with TRBD1. Germline V CDR1 and CDR2: SEHNR, FQNEAQ (reference sequence). The CDR3 sequence is 14 residues long. The junction had 4 bases not matched to a gene; V was cut back by 5 bases and J by 3 bases. The DNA for the CDR3 is TGTGCCAGCAGCCCCGACAGGGACAATCAGCCCCAGCATTTT. Protein product: CASSPDRDNQPQHF.

The CDR3 region is CASSPQARVGETQYF. The CDR3 bases are TGCGCCAGCAGCCCTCAAGCAAGGGTGGGGGAGACCCAGTACTTC. The rearrangement joins TRBV4-1 to TRBJ2-5, with D uncertain. Germline V gene lookup returns CDR1 MGHRA and CDR2 YSYEKL. V lost 4 bases and J lost 5, with 17 bases in between. The CDR3 contains 15 residues.

This clone was detected only a few times. The chain has TRBV4-3 and TRBJ2-1; TRBD2 matches at 7 bases. Germline loops: CDR1 LGHNA, CDR2 YSLEER. V lost 1 base and J lost 6; bases outside the gene matches: 9. The CDR3 spans 16 residues. The CDR3 spells CASSQVGGSVPNEQFF. The CDR3 region has the DNA TGCGCCAGCAGCCAAGTCGGCGGGAGTGTTCCCAATGAGCAGTTCTTC.